The T cell receptor (beta chain) described here comes from a study of tumor-infiltrating lymphocytes in primary liver carcinoma. Blood RNA was derived from unsorted whole blood, and germline DNA was extracted too. Total RNA amounting to 500 ng was the source from which TCR beta cDNA was made with a constant-region primer. Investigators got TCR beta libraries out of three nested multiplex PCR rounds, done with slightly modified ARM-PCR. TCRdb passed the multiplex PCR reads through MiXCR, listing each CDR3 protein once. Among around 330,000 distinct CDR3 sequences listed, roughly two thirds were seen once. This clonotype was seen ten or more times. The sequenced sample consisted of peripheral blood. The origin of this receptor is a man in his forties or fifties with primary liver carcinoma and hepatitis B virus infection.

Here the CDR3 reads CSAWTGEQFF. The CDR3 DNA reads as TGCAGCGCCTGGACAGGGGAGCAGTTCTTC. The gene calls are TRBV29-1 and TRBJ2-1, with TRBD1 identical over 8 bases. Germline values: CDR1 SQVTM, CDR2 ANQGSEA. With 7 bases clipped from V and 10 bases from J, the junction kept 3 bases outside the gene matches. CDR3 length: 10 residues.